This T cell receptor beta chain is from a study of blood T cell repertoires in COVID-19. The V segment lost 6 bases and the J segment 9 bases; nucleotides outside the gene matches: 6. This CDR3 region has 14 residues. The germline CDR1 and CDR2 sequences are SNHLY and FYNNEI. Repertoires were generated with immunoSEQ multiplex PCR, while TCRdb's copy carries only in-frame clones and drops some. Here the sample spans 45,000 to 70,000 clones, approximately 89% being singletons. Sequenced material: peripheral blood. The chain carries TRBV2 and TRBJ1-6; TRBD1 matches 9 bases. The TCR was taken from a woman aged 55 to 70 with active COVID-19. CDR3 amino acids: CASRAGTGSSPLHF. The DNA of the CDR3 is TGTGCCAGCAGGGCCGGGACAGGGTCTTCACCCCTCCACTTT.